A single sample gave rise to the 22 T cell receptor beta chains below, sequenced in a study of spatial heterogeneity in lung cancer. This sample's time point: sample taken at primary tumor resection. Whole RNA obtained from tumor, nontumor lung or frozen PBMC underwent sequencing without sorting. One entry per CDR3 protein, called by TCRdb with MiXCR from the 5' RACE reads. The sample contains more than 10,000 distinct CDR3 sequences, 5.2% of which appear only once. Specimen: lung tumor tissue, collected at surgery. Receptors were obtained from a human donor with early-stage non-small cell lung cancer.

This clonotype was counted many times. A library made for alpha chains picked up this beta chain off target, so its size means little. This chain uses TRBV15 with TRBJ1-5; TRBD1 agrees at 7 bases. Germline loops: CDR1 LNHNV, CDR2 YYDKDF (reference sequence). V lost 3 bases, J lost 2 bases, and 7 bases stayed unmatched. The CDR3 is 16 amino acids. CDR3 amino acids: CATSRSAGGGNQPQHF. Written as DNA, the CDR3 is TGTGCCACCAGCAGGTCTGCAGGGGGGGGCAATCAGCCCCAGCATTTT.

This clonotype was seen repeatedly, ten times or more. Because the library targeted alpha chains, this beta chain is an off-target read whose size means little. The chain joins TRBV7-2 to TRBJ2-7, with D perhaps assigned TRBD1 or TRBD2 (7 bases each). The germline V and J ends were trimmed by 5 bases and 3 bases, with 17 bases remaining between them. The length of the CDR3 is 15 residues. Germline loops: CDR1 SGHTA, CDR2 FQGNSA. The CDR3 region is CASSPRQGGHYEQYF. The CDR3 DNA follows: TGTGCCAGCAGCCCGAGACAGGGAGGGCACTACGAGCAGTACTTC.

In the case of this clonotype: The library was designed around alpha chains, so this beta chain is a stray read whose abundance carries little weight. The V gene is TRBV10-2, the J gene TRBJ1-6; D is uncertain. Germline V gives CDR1 WSHSY, CDR2 SAAADI. There are 14 residues in the CDR3. The V end was cut by 2 bases, the J end by 7 bases, with 9 bases between. For the CDR3, the DNA is TGCGCCAGCAGTGAGGTGACGAGGAATTCACCCCTCCACTTT. Translation: CASSEVTRNSPLHF.

This clonotype was picked up many times. This beta chain slipped into a library made for alpha chains as a stray read, so its size is not meaningful. The chain links TRBV28 to TRBJ2-7; 9 bases are shared with TRBD1. With V trimmed by 5 bases and J by 6 bases, 11 bases remained unmatched. CDR1 is MDHEN and CDR2 is SYDVKM in the germline V gene. The CDR3 is made up of 15 amino acids. CDR3 in amino acids: CASSAPGQGVREQYV. CDR3 in DNA: TGTGCCAGCAGTGCTCCGGGACAGGGCGTTCGCGAGCAGTACGTC.

The sample holds many counts of this clonotype. A library made for alpha chains picked up this beta chain off target, so its size means little. V is TRBV2 and J is TRBJ1-2, with 9 bases that match TRBD1. Germline CDR1 reads SNHLY; CDR2 reads FYNNEI. The junction had 4 bases not matched to a gene; V was cut back by 5 bases and J by 3 bases. There are 14 residues in the CDR3. The CDR3 region has the DNA TGTGCCAGCAGTACACAGGGGGCGGACTATGGCTACACCTTC. Translation: CASSTQGADYGYTF.

This clonotype was found many times. The library was prepared for alpha chains; this beta chain is a stray read, so its frequency means little. V usage is TRBV20-1 and J usage is TRBJ2-1; D remains ambiguous. V shed 4 bases and J shed 1 base, with 8 bases lying between them. Germline CDR1 DFQATT, CDR2 SNEGSKA (reference sequence). The CDR3 loop spans 13 amino acids. The CDR3 DNA reads TGCAGTGCTACGACTTTTTCCTACAATGAGCAGTTCTTC. It is translated as CSATTFSYNEQFF.

This clonotype appeared many times. This beta chain represents an off-target read in a library built for alpha chains; its size is of limited meaning. The chain has TRBV6-2 or TRBV6-3 and TRBJ2-5; 10 bases fit TRBD2. CDR3 length: 17 amino acids. Germline V gene lookup returns CDR1 MNHEY and CDR2 SVGEGT. The V and J ends lost 2 bases and 1 base, in that order; junction bases with no gene match: 7. CDR3 in amino acids: CASSYSPLAGGQETQYF. As DNA, the CDR3 is TGTGCCAGCAGTTACAGCCCCTTAGCGGGGGGCCAAGAGACCCAGTACTTC.

The table lists this clonotype with many counts. Being off target in a library aimed at alpha chains, this beta chain has a size of little meaning. The genes are TRBV20-1 and TRBJ2-3, with 10 bases fitting TRBD2. V shed 0 bases, J shed 8 bases, and the junction held 17 bases outside the gene matches. The CDR3 covers 18 residues. In germline, CDR1 is DFQATT, CDR2 SNEGSKA (reference sequence). Written as DNA, the CDR3 is TGCAGTGCTAGAGATCAGGCGAGCGGGAGGGCCCTCAGGGCTACGCAGTATTTT. It codes for CSARDQASGRALRATQYF.

This clonotype was recorded at least ten times. Because this beta chain is a stray read in a library intended to capture alpha chains, its abundance should not be given much weight. The rearrangement joins TRBV7-2 to TRBJ2-3; D uncertain. The CDR3 totals 12 residues. V dropped 2 bases and J dropped 5 bases, with 5 bases sitting between them. The V gene's germline CDR1 is SGHTA and CDR2 FQGNSA. CDR3 sequence: CASSLLGDTQYF. The CDR3 DNA is TGTGCCAGCAGCTTATTGGGAGATACGCAGTATTTT.

This clonotype was seen repeatedly, ten times or more. The size of this beta chain means little, since it is a stray read in a library made for alpha chains. DNA for the CDR3: TGCAGTGCAACCATAGCGGGCGGAAACACAGATACGCAGTATTTT. This codes for CSATIAGGNTDTQYF. The chain is built from TRBV20-1 and TRBJ2-3; 7 bases fit TRBD2. The CDR3 has 15 residues. Trimming cost V 6 bases and J 2 bases; bases outside gene matches: 11. Germline CDR1 and CDR2: DFQATT and SNEGSKA (reference sequence).

This clonotype came up many times. This beta chain lies outside the target of a library built for alpha chains; its clone size means little. The rearrangement joins TRBV28 to TRBJ2-2, with D possibly being TRBD2 (5 bases). The CDR3 contains 14 residues. Trimming stripped 4 bases from V and 5 bases from J, with 11 bases between. Looked up from germline, CDR1 is MDHEN and CDR2 is SYDVKM. CDR3 bases: TGTGCCAGCAGTTCTAGCTTTCGGACCGGGGAGCTGTTTTTT. Its protein product is CASSSSFRTGELFF.

Ten or more counts support this clonotype. This beta chain came through as a stray read in a library set up for alpha chains, and its size says little. The rearrangement joins TRBV5-6 to TRBJ1-2; TRBD1 matches 7 bases. Germline V gene lookup returns CDR1 SGHDT and CDR2 YYEEEE. The CDR3 totals 14 residues. The trim removed 4 bases at V and 4 bases at J, leaving 7 bases unmatched. CDR3 amino acids: CASSAGQPIYGYTF. The DNA for the CDR3 is TGTGCCAGCAGCGCGGGACAGCCGATCTATGGCTACACCTTC.

This clonotype showed up many times. The library was designed around alpha chains, so this beta chain is a stray read whose abundance carries little weight. The chain uses TRBV10-3 and TRBJ1-1, with D perhaps TRBD1 (5 bases). The CDR3 consists of 13 residues. The germline V gene has CDR1 ENHRY and CDR2 SYGVKD. V lost 10 bases and J lost 5, with 17 bases in between. The CDR3 protein is CATTRDLGTEAFF. DNA of the CDR3: TGTGCCACTACCCGGGACTTGGGGACTGAAGCTTTCTTT.

This clonotype occurred many times. Because the library targeted alpha chains, this beta chain is an off-target read whose size means little. The J gene is TRBJ1-5, the V gene TRBV20-1; weak D call: TRBD1 (5 bases). The CDR3 contains 14 residues. Germline V lookup: CDR1 DFQATT, CDR2 SNEGSKA (reference sequence). Trimming cost V 4 bases and J 1 base, with 11 bases left between them. In DNA form, the CDR3 reads TGCAGTGCTATCTGGGGCCGGAGCAATCAGCCCCAGCATTTT. Translating gives CSAIWGRSNQPQHF.

This clonotype qualifies as medium-sized. The library was built for alpha chains, so this beta chain is an off-target read and its size means little. The chain joins TRBV6-2 or TRBV6-3 to TRBJ1-2; tentative D call: TRBD1 (6 bases). There are 15 residues in the CDR3. Germline-derived CDR1 and CDR2 are MNHEY and SVGEGT. The V and J ends lost 5 bases and 1 base respectively, with 14 bases between them. In DNA form, the CDR3 reads TGTGCCAGCAGTCCCCTGACAGGAATTAACTATGGCTACACCTTC. Translation: CASSPLTGINYGYTF.

Remarks on this clonotype: This beta chain slipped into a library made for alpha chains as a stray read, so its size is not meaningful. The chain uses TRBV20-1 and TRBJ2-3; the match to TRBD2 covers 11 bases. Trimming removed 1 base from V and 0 bases from J; junction bases left unmatched: 12. Per the germline V gene, CDR1 is DFQATT and CDR2 is SNEGSKA (reference sequence). The CDR3 runs 19 residues. CDR3 amino acids: CSARAGTVAGGPSTDTQYF. In DNA form, the CDR3 reads TGCAGTGCTAGAGCAGGGACGGTAGCGGGGGGGCCCAGCACAGATACGCAGTATTTT.

This clonotype was detected many times. This beta chain is an unintended read in a library built for alpha chains; its size means little. The V gene is TRBV20-1, the J gene TRBJ2-7; 8 bases align to TRBD1. The J segment lost 0 bases and the V segment lost 5 bases, leaving 6 bases of the junction unmatched. This CDR3 is 14 amino acids long. CDR1 DFQATT and CDR2 SNEGSKA come from the germline V gene (reference sequence). The CDR3: CSAHRDRSSYEQYF. Written as DNA, the CDR3 is TGCAGTGCTCACCGGGACAGGAGCTCCTACGAGCAGTACTTC.

Ten or more counts support this clonotype. This beta chain is a stray sequence in a library constructed for alpha chains; its clone size is not meaningful. The chain uses TRBV24-1 and TRBJ2-2; a possible D gene is TRBD1 (6 bases). V gave up 3 bases and J gave up 5 bases, with 12 bases separating them. The germline V gene encodes CDR1 KGHDR and CDR2 SFDVKD. The CDR3 totals 15 residues. Written as DNA, the CDR3 is TGTGCCACCAGTGATCTCGGGACATGGACCGGGGAGCTGTTTTTT. It translates to CATSDLGTWTGELFF.

For this clonotype: This beta chain is an off-target read within a library intended for alpha chains, so its frequency means little. The chain couples TRBV7-9 to TRBJ1-6, with 7 bases lining up with TRBD1. The J segment lost 5 bases and the V segment lost 5 bases, leaving 6 bases of the junction unmatched. Germline CDR1 reads SEHNR; CDR2 reads FQNEAQ (reference sequence). The CDR3 sequence is 15 residues long. Written as DNA, the CDR3 is TGTGCCAGCAGCCCCAGACAGGGTAATAATTCACCCCTCCACTTT. Protein: CASSPRQGNNSPLHF.

There are many counts of this clonotype. Because this beta chain is a stray read in a library intended to capture alpha chains, its abundance should not be given much weight. The CDR3 sequence: CATSGTSGRGSTGELFF. CDR3 DNA sequence: TGTGCCACCAGCGGGACTAGCGGGAGAGGGAGCACCGGGGAGCTGTTTTTT. The chain combines TRBV24-1 with TRBJ2-2; TRBD2 agrees at 14 bases. The CDR3 loop spans 17 amino acids. Germline V gene data show CDR1 as KGHDR and CDR2 as SFDVKD. With 7 bases clipped from V and 4 bases from J, the junction kept 7 bases outside the gene matches.

The table lists this clonotype with many counts. A library made for alpha chains picked up this beta chain off target, so its size means little. This chain connects TRBV5-4 to TRBJ2-3; 8 nucleotides align to TRBD2. Germline CDR1 and CDR2: SGHNT and YYREEE (reference sequence). The CDR3 runs to 17 residues. Losses at the gene ends were 7 bases for V and 3 bases for J; bases not matched to a gene: 16. The CDR3 DNA is TGTGCCAGCTACTTATGGCTAGCGGGTGTCTCTACAGATACGCAGTATTTT. Amino acids: CASYLWLAGVSTDTQYF.

This clonotype was counted many times. With the library built for alpha chains, this beta chain is off target and its frequency is not meaningful. The chain uses TRBV12-3 or TRBV12-4 and TRBJ1-1; the D is unclear. V lost 2 bases and J lost 1, with 8 bases in between. This CDR3 spans 14 amino acids. CDR3 protein: CASSLNTPNTEAFF. CDR3 sequence (DNA): TGTGCCAGCAGTTTAAACACCCCGAACACTGAAGCTTTCTTT.